This T cell receptor beta chain is from a study of beta chain features in type 1 diabetes. Broader study findings: People with Type 1 diabetes carried modestly yet significantly shorter TCRB CDR3s in all four CD4+ subsets.

The whole isolated RNA underwent reverse transcription, so sequencing captured expressed TCRB transcripts. The read count averaged around 3.5 million across naive, central memory and regulatory T cell samples. Here immunoSEQ multiplex PCR was the method, and the copy in TCRdb shows in-frame clones only, minus some. Of about 160,000 clones listed, 6.5% to 10% are singletons. This clone showed up just a few times. Its antigen is unidentified. Each of the CD4+ naive, central memory, regulatory and stem cell-like memory populations was sorted via CD45RO/CCR7/CD25/CD127/CD95/CD27. V lost 7 bases and J lost 7, with 17 bases in between. Germline values: CDR1 MNHEY, CDR2 SVGAGI. The CDR3 loop spans 14 amino acids.

This receptor was identified in a woman aged 18-35 years with type 1 diabetes. The sequencing input was central memory CD4+ T cells from blood. This chain uses TRBV6-5 with TRBJ2-1, with a tentative D call TRBD1 (6 bases). In DNA, the CDR3 is TGTGCCAGCACCAGGGGTGGGCTGGGAAATGAGCAGTTCTTC. This gives the protein CASTRGGLGNEQFF.